This T cell receptor beta chain was profiled in a study of T cells after posttransplantation cyclophosphamide. Cells defined as naive were viable CD3+CD4+ or CD3+CD8+ and CCR7+CD45RA+CD45RO-CD95-CD27+CD28+. Repertoires were generated with immunoSEQ multiplex PCR, while TCRdb's copy carries only in-frame clones and drops some. The top ten hold around 0.29% of the sample, which has 15,000 to 20,000 clones, roughly 94% seen once. Germline CDR1 is SQVTM and CDR2 is ANQGSEA. After removal of 6 bases from V and 5 bases from J, the junction contained 12 bases not matched to a gene. This CDR3 contains 14 residues.

This TCR was recovered from a woman between 50 and 59 years old in good health and a related stem cell transplant donor. Sequenced material: naive CD4+ T cells sorted from blood. The gene calls are TRBV29-1 and TRBJ2-7, with 8 nucleotides matching TRBD1. CDR3 bases: TGCAGCGTCCGGATGGACAGGGACCTCCACGAGCAGTACTTC. Translating gives CSVRMDRDLHEQYF.